The 22 T cell receptor beta chains given below trace back to one sample, sequenced in a study of shared T cell receptors in the human thymus. The protocol was immunoSEQ multiplex PCR, while the TCRdb copy is restricted to in-frame clones and leaves out a portion. The data contain about 500,000 clones, 75% to 85% of them singletons. These data also formed part of another study, on human thymus T cells.

The sequencing input was thymocytes. The source is a boy under three years old with a congenital heart defect.

The chain combines TRBV10-3 with TRBJ2-3; perhaps TRBD2 as D (6 bases). The CDR3 has 15 residues. Germline V gene data show CDR1 as ENHRY and CDR2 as SYGVKD. With 2 bases removed from V and 0 bases from J, the gap between germline ends came to 9 bases. Here the CDR3 reads CAISERRASTDTQYF. CDR3 bases: TGTGCCATCAGTGAGAGGAGGGCTAGCACAGATACGCAGTATTTT.

The rearrangement joins TRBV11-3 to TRBJ2-1; 11 nucleotides match TRBD2. This CDR3 spans 16 amino acids. Unmatched junction bases numbered 11, after V lost 5 bases and J lost 8 bases. Per germline, CDR1 SGHNT and CDR2 YENEEA. For the CDR3, the DNA is TGTGCCAGCAGCCCCGAACTAGCGGGAGAGAGGGATGAGCAGTTCTTC. It yields the protein CASSPELAGERDEQFF.

V is TRBV5-1 and J is TRBJ2-3; TRBD2 matches 8 bases. The CDR3 is made up of 16 amino acids. In germline, CDR1 is SGHRS, CDR2 YFSETQ. Trimming at V came to 4 bases and at J to 0 bases, leaving 7 bases not matched to a gene. The CDR3 DNA is TGCGCCAGCAGCCGTGGCGGGAGGCCTAGCACAGATACGCAGTATTTT. Its translation: CASSRGGRPSTDTQYF. Full variable domain (remainder filled in from reference TRBV5-1 and TRBJ2-3): KAGVTQTPRYLIKTRGQQVTLSCSPISGHRSVSWYQQTPGQGLQFLFEYFSETQRNKGNFPGRFSGRQFSNSRSEMNVSTLELGDSALYLCASSRGGRPSTDTQYFGPGTRLTVL.

V gene TRBV27 combines with J gene TRBJ2-3; 11 nucleotides align to TRBD2. Germline V CDR1 and CDR2: MNHEY, SMNVEV (reference sequence). The CDR3 has 16 residues. The V segment lost 6 bases and the J segment 2 bases; nucleotides outside the gene matches: 7. In nucleotides, the CDR3 is TGTGCCAGCAGGGTTAGCGGGAGGGCCTACACAGATACGCAGTATTTT. It translates to CASRVSGRAYTDTQYF.

The chain uses TRBV29-1 and TRBJ2-2; TRBD2 is a possible D gene (5 bases). The length of the CDR3 is 14 residues. V was clipped by 6 bases and J by 7 bases, with 18 bases between them. CDR1 is SQVTM and CDR2 is ANQGSEA in the germline V gene. The CDR3 spells CSVLERTRGGELFF. CDR3 in DNA: TGCAGCGTCTTGGAGAGGACCCGGGGCGGGGAGCTGTTTTTT.

The DNA for the CDR3 is TGTGCCAGCAGCCCAGGGCGGCGGCAGCCAGGGGAGGGGGAGCTGTTTTTT. Amino acids: CASSPGRRQPGEGELFF. The gene calls are TRBV7-9 and TRBJ2-2; tentatively, D is TRBD1 (6 bases). Per germline, CDR1 SEHNR and CDR2 FQNEAQ (reference sequence). V lost 5 bases and J 8 bases, leaving 24 bases between the germline ends. The CDR3 spans 17 residues. Full variable domain (outside the CDR3, taken from reference TRBV7-9 and TRBJ2-2): DTGVSQNPRHKITKRGQNVTFRCDPISEHNRLYWYRQTLGQGPEFLTYFQNEAQLEKSRLLSDRFSAERPKGSFSTLEIQRTEQGDSAMYLCASSPGRRQPGEGELFFGEGSRLTVL.

This clone was seen a handful of times. This chain connects TRBV30 to TRBJ1-2; weak D call: TRBD1 (6 bases). This CDR3 has 15 amino acids. Trimming removed 1 base at V and 5 bases at J, with 17 bases between. CDR1 and CDR2 from the germline V gene are GTSNPN and SVGIG (reference sequence). The DNA for the CDR3 is TGTGCCTGGAGTGAAATCTGGCGGGGGCGTTATGGCTACACCTTC. Its protein is CAWSEIWRGRYGYTF.

The chain combines TRBV6-6 with TRBJ2-5, with D maybe TRBD1 (6 bases). The CDR3 sequence is 15 residues long. Trimming removed 10 bases at V and 7 bases at J, with 25 bases between. Germline V gene lookup returns CDR1 MNHNY and CDR2 SVGAGI (reference sequence). The CDR3 spells CATTNPTGLLGTQYF. The DNA of the CDR3 is TGTGCCACCACCAACCCGACAGGCTTGCTGGGGACCCAGTACTTC.

The V and J genes are TRBV14 and TRBJ1-1, with D perhaps TRBD1 (6 bases). Germline loops: CDR1 SGHDN, CDR2 FVKESK. Trimming shortened V by 0 bases and J by 3 bases, and 20 bases separated the two germline ends. This CDR3 is 18 amino acids long. The CDR3 DNA is TGTGCCAGCAGCCAAGAACGCGGGCAGGGGCCAGGGGACACTGAAGCTTTCTTT. Its protein product is CASSQERGQGPGDTEAFF.

This chain uses TRBV12-5 with TRBJ2-2; TRBD2 aligns across 8 bases. CDR1 is LGHNT and CDR2 is FRNRAP in the germline V gene. Germline trimming cut 6 bases from V and 6 bases from J; bases unmatched to any gene: 12. CDR3 size: 16 residues. The CDR3 DNA reads TGTGCTAGTGGCCCGGGACTAGTGTCGGTGGCCGGGGAGCTGTTTTTT. It specifies CASGPGLVSVAGELFF. The full variable domain, completed using reference TRBV12-5 and TRBJ2-2, is DARVTQTPRHKVTEMGQEVTMRCQPILGHNTVFWYRQTMMQGLELLAYFRNRAPLDDSGMPKDRFSAEMPDATLATLKIQPSEPRDSAVYFCASGPGLVSVAGELFFGEGSRLTVL.

The gene calls are TRBV4-3 and TRBJ1-1, with 8 bases fitting TRBD1. This CDR3 contains 14 residues. CDR1 is LGHNA and CDR2 is YSLEER in the germline V gene. The V segment lost 3 bases and the J segment 1 base; nucleotides outside the gene matches: 1. This chain's CDR3 is CASSHGTGNTEAFF. For the CDR3, the DNA is TGCGCCAGCAGCCACGGGACAGGGAACACTGAAGCTTTCTTT.

On this clone itself: The sample has other DNA sequences that encode this CDR3 too. The rearrangement links TRBV4-3 to TRBJ2-2; D ambiguous. This CDR3 has 14 amino acids. Germline-derived CDR1 and CDR2 are LGHNA and YSLEER. Trimming took 0 bases from V and 3 from J, leaving 5 bases between them. The CDR3 DNA reads TGCGCCAGCAGCCAAGATCGAGACACCGGGGAGCTGTTTTTT. As protein: CASSQDRDTGELFF.

The V call is TRBV6-6, the J call TRBJ2-7, with D perhaps matching TRBD1 (5 bases). Germline V gene sequence: CDR1 MNHNY, CDR2 SVGAGI (reference sequence). The ends were cut back, 3 bases at V and 3 bases at J, with 15 bases in the middle. The CDR3 runs 15 residues. CDR3 region: CASSYTDTLDYEQYF. For the CDR3, the DNA is TGTGCCAGCAGTTATACGGACACCCTTGACTACGAGCAGTACTTC.

CDR3 sequence reads: CASSLDGRPTYEQYF. The DNA for the CDR3 is TGTGCCAGCAGCTTAGATGGCAGGCCTACCTACGAGCAGTACTTC. J is TRBJ2-7 and V is TRBV7-2, with D hard to call. Germline CDR1 reads SGHTA; CDR2 reads FQGNSA. The V end was cut by 1 base, the J end by 2 bases, with 12 bases between. This CDR3 has 15 residues.

This sequence joins TRBV5-8 and TRBJ2-7; 11 bases line up with TRBD1. The germline V gene has CDR1 SGHTS and CDR2 YDEGEE. After removal of 4 bases from V and 4 bases from J, the junction contained 1 base not matched to a gene. The CDR3 is 13 amino acids. Here the CDR3 DNA reads TGTGCCAGCAGCGGGGACAGGGGGTACGAGCAGTACTTC. This sequence encodes CASSGDRGYEQYF.

The J gene is TRBJ1-4, the V gene TRBV11-2; tentative D call: TRBD1 (5 bases). The CDR3 runs 13 residues. In germline, CDR1 is SGHAT, CDR2 FQNNGV. V lost 7 bases, J lost 7 bases, and 13 bases lay in between. The CDR3 bases are TGTGCCAGCACCCAAACGGGGGGTGAAAAACTGTTTTTT. Translating it yields CASTQTGGEKLFF.

The rearrangement links TRBV10-3 to TRBJ2-1; 9 nucleotides align to TRBD1. V trimming: 6 bases; J trimming: 9 bases; junction bases outside the gene matches: 12. This CDR3 comprises 15 residues. Per the germline V gene, CDR1 is ENHRY and CDR2 is SYGVKD. The CDR3 sequence: CAISSPGQGKGEQFF. CDR3 sequence (DNA): TGTGCCATCAGCTCCCCGGGACAGGGTAAAGGTGAGCAGTTCTTC.

The CDR3 nucleotides are TGTGCCAGCACCCCGGGGGGGTTATGGGGTAATGAAAAACTGTTTTTT. It translates to CASTPGGLWGNEKLFF. The chain joins TRBV28 to TRBJ1-4, with D possibly matching TRBD1 (5 bases). Trimming removed 7 bases from V and 4 bases from J, with 19 bases in between. The CDR3 runs 16 residues. Germline assignment: CDR1 MDHEN and CDR2 SYDVKM.

The chain links TRBV29-1 to TRBJ2-5, with 8 nucleotides matching TRBD2. V shed 3 bases and J 0 bases; nucleotides not matched to a gene: 12. This CDR3 has 17 residues. Germline values: CDR1 SQVTM, CDR2 ANQGSEA. This CDR3 is CSVEGGDSGTNQETQYF. The DNA for the CDR3 is TGCAGCGTTGAGGGGGGCGATAGCGGGACGAACCAAGAGACCCAGTACTTC.

The chain links TRBV19 to TRBJ2-2; TRBD2 aligns across 9 bases. Germline V CDR1 and CDR2: LNHDA, SQIVND (reference sequence). The ends lost 7 bases at V and 7 bases at J; junction bases unmatched: 7. CDR3 length: 14 amino acids. This CDR3 reads CASTGLARYGELFF. The CDR3 DNA reads TGTGCCAGTACCGGACTAGCGAGATACGGGGAGCTGTTTTTT.

The J gene is TRBJ2-1, the V gene TRBV4-3; 7 bases match TRBD2. The CDR3 is made up of 16 amino acids. Trimming cost V 1 base and J 9 bases; bases outside gene matches: 12. CDR1 and CDR2 from the germline V gene are LGHNA and YSLEER. DNA for the CDR3: TGCGCCAGCAGCCAAGGTCTCGCGGGAGAACCTGGTGAGCAGTTCTTC. Its protein product is CASSQGLAGEPGEQFF.

The chain is built from TRBV7-6 and TRBJ1-1; D gene unclear. Germline lookup yields CDR1 SGHVS and CDR2 FNYEAQ. This CDR3 has 13 residues. V was shortened by 7 bases and J by 4 bases, with 13 bases between the two germline ends. CDR3 residues: CASTHGRGTEAFF. The CDR3 coding sequence is TGTGCCAGCACCCATGGACGGGGCACTGAAGCTTTCTTT.